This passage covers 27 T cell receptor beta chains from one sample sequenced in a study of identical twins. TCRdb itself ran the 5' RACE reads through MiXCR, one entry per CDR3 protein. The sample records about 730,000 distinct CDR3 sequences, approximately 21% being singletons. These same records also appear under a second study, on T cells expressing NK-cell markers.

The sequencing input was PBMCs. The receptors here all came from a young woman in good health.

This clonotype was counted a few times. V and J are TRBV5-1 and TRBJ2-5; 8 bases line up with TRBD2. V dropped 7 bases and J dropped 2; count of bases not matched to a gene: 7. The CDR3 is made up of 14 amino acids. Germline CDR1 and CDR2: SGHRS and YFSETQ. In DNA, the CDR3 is TGCGCCAGCGCCAGAGAGCGGGGGCAAGAGACCCAGTACTTC. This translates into CASARERGQETQYF.

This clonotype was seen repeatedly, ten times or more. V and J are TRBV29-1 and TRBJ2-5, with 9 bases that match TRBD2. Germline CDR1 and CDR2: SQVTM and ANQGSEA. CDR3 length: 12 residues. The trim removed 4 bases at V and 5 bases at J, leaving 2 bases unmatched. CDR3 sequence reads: CSVVAGAETQYF. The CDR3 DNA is TGCAGCGTTGTAGCGGGGGCGGAGACCCAGTACTTC.

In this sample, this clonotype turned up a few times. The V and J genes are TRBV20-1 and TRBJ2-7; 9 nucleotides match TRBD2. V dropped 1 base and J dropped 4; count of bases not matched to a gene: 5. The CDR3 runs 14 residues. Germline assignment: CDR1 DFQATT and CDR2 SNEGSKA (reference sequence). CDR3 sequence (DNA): TGCAGTGCTAGAGCTTCTAGCGGGGTATACGAGCAGTACTTC. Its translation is CSARASSGVYEQYF.

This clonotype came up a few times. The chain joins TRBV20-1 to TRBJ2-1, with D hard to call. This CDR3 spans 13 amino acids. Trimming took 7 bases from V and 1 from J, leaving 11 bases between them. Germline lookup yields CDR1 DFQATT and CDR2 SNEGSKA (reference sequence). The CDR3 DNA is TGCAGTGTAGTCTCGAGGTCCTACAATGAGCAGTTCTTC. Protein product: CSVVSRSYNEQFF.

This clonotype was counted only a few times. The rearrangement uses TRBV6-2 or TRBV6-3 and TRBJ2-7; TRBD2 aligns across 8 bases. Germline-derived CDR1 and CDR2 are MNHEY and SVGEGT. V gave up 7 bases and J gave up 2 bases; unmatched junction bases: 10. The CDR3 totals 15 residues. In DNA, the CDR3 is TGTGCCAGCACTCCTGGACTAGCCGCTCCCTACGAGCAGTACTTC. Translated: CASTPGLAAPYEQYF.

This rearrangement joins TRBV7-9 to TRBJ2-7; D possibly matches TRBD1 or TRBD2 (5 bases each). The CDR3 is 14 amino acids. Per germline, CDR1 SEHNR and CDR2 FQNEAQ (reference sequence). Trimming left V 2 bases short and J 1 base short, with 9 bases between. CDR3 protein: CASSLTGQSYEQYF. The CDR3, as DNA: TGTGCCAGCAGCTTAACGGGGCAATCCTACGAGCAGTACTTC.

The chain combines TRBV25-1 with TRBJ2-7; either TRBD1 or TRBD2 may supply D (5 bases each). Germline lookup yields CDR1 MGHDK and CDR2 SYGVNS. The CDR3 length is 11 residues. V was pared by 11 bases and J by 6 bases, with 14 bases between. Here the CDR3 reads CAAESGREQYF. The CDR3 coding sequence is TGTGCCGCCGAATCGGGGCGCGAGCAGTACTTC.

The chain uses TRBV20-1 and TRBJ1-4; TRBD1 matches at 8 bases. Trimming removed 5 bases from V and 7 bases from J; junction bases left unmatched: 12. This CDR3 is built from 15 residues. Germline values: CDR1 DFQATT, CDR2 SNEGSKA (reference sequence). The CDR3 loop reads CSASTLGQGGEKLFF. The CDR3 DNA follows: TGCAGTGCTTCCACCCTAGGACAGGGTGGTGAAAAACTGTTTTTT.

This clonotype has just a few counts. The CDR3 sequence is CASSAYLFAGGGYNEQFF. The CDR3 DNA follows: TGTGCCAGCAGCGCGTACCTTTTTGCGGGAGGGGGCTACAATGAGCAGTTCTTC. The V and J genes are TRBV5-6 and TRBJ2-1; 9 bases agree with TRBD2. The CDR3 totals 18 residues. Germline assignment: CDR1 SGHDT and CDR2 YYEEEE. The ends lost 4 bases at V and 3 bases at J; junction bases unmatched: 14.

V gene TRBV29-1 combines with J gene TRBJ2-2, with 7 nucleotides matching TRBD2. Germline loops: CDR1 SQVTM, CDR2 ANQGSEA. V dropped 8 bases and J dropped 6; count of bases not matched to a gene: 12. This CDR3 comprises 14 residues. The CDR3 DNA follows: TGCAGCTTCTTGCCCCGGGGAGGGTCCGGGGAGCTGTTTTTT. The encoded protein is CSFLPRGGSGELFF.

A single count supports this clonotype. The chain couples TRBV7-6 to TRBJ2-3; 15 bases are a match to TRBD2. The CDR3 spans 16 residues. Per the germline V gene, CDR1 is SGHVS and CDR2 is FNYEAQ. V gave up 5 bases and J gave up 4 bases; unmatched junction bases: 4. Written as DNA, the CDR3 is TGTGCCAGCAGCCGCCGGACTAGCGGGAGGGCAGATACGCAGTATTTT. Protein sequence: CASSRRTSGRADTQYF.

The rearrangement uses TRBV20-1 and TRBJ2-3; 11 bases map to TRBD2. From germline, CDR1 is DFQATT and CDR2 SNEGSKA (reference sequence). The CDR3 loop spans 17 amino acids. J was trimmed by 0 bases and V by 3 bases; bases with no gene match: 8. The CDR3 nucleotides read TGCAGTGCTAGTAAAACTAGCGGGGGCCGAAGCACAGATACGCAGTATTTT. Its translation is CSASKTSGGRSTDTQYF.

In DNA form, the CDR3 reads TGTGCCAGCAGCCTTCTCGGCAGACCCTACAATGAGCAGTTCTTC. It yields the protein CASSLLGRPYNEQFF. The chain combines TRBV14 with TRBJ2-1; D not certain. Trimming cost V 4 bases and J 2 bases, with 12 bases left between them. CDR3 size: 15 residues. Germline assignment: CDR1 SGHDN and CDR2 FVKESK.

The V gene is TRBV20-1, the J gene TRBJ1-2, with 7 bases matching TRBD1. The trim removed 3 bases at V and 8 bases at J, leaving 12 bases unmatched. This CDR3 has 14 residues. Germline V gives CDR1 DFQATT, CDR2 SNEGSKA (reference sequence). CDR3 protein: CSASPPTGPKGYTF. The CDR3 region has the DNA TGCAGTGCTAGCCCCCCGACAGGGCCCAAGGGCTACACCTTC.

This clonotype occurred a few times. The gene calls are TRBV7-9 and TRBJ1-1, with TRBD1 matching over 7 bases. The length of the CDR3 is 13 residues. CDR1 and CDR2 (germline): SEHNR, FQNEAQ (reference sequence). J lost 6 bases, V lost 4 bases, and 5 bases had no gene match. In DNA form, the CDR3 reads TGTGCCAGCAGCTATAATACAGGGGCTGAAGCTTTCTTT. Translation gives CASSYNTGAEAFF.

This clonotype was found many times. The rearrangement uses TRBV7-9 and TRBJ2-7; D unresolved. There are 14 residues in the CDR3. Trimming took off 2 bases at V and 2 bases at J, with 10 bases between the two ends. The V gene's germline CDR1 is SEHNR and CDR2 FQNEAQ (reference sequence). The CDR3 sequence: CASSLTGAPYEQYF. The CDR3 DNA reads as TGTGCCAGCAGCTTAACCGGAGCTCCCTACGAGCAGTACTTC.

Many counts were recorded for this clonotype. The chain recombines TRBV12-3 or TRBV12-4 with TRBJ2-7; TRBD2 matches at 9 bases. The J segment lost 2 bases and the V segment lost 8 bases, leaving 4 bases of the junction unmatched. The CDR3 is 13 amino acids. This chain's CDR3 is CASAAGGTYEQYF. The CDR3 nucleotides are TGTGCCAGCGCAGCGGGAGGAACCTACGAGCAGTACTTC.

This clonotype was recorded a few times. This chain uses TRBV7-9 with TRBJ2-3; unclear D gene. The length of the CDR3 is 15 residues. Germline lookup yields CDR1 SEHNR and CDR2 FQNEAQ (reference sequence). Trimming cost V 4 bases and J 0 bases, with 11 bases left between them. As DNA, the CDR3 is TGTGCCAGCAGCTCGAACCCGAGTAGCACAGATACGCAGTATTTT. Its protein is CASSSNPSSTDTQYF. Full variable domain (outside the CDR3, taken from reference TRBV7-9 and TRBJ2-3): DTGVSQNPRHKITKRGQNVTFRCDPISEHNRLYWYRQTLGQGPEFLTYFQNEAQLEKSRLLSDRFSAERPKGSFSTLEIQRTEQGDSAMYLCASSSNPSSTDTQYFGPGTRLTVL.

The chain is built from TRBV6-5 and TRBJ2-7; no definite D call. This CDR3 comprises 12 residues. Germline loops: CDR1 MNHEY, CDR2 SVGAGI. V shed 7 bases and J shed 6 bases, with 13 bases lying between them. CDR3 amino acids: CASTDRDREQYF. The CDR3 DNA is TGTGCCAGCACCGATAGGGATCGCGAGCAGTACTTC.

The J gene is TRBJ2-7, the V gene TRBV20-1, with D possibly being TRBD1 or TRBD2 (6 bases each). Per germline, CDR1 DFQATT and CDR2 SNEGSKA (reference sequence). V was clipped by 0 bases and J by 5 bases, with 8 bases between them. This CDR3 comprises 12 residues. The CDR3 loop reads CSAREGGHEQYF. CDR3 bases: TGCAGTGCTAGAGAAGGGGGGCACGAGCAGTACTTC.

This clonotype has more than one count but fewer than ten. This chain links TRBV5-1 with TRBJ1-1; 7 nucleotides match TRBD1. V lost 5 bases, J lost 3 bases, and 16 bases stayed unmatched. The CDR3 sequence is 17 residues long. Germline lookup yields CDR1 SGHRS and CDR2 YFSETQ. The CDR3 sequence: CASRMENRGLGDTEAFF. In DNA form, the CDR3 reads TGCGCCAGCAGAATGGAGAACAGGGGTTTAGGGGACACTGAAGCTTTCTTT.

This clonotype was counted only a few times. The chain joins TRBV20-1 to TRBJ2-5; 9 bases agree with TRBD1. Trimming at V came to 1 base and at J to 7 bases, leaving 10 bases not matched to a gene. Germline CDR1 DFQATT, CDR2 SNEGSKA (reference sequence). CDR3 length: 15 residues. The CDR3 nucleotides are TGCAGTGCTAGAGTCCCGGGACAGGGTCTTGGGACCCAGTACTTC. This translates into CSARVPGQGLGTQYF.

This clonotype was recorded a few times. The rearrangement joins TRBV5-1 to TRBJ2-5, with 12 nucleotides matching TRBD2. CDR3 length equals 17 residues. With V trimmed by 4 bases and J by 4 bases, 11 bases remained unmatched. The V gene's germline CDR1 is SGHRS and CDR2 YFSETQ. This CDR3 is CASSTSRTSGNGETQYF. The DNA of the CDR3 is TGCGCCAGCAGCACCTCCCGGACTAGCGGGAATGGAGAGACCCAGTACTTC.

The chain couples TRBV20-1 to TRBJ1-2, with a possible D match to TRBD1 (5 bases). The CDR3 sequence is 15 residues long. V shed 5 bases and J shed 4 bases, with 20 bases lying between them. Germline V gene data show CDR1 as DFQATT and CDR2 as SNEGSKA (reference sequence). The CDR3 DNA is TGCAGTGCTCCCCCCGGGACGGCACTAGGCTATGGCTACACCTTC. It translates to CSAPPGTALGYGYTF.

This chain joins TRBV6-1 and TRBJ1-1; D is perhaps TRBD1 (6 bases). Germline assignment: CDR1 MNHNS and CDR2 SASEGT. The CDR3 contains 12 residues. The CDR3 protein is CGAQGGGTEAFF. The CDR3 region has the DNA TGTGGGGCACAGGGAGGGGGCACTGAAGCTTTCTTT.

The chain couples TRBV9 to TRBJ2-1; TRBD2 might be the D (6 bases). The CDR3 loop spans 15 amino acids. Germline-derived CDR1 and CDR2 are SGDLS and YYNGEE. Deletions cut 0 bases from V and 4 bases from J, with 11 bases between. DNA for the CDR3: TGTGCCAGCAGCGTAGGTCTTAGCGGATACAATGAGCAGTTCTTC. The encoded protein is CASSVGLSGYNEQFF.

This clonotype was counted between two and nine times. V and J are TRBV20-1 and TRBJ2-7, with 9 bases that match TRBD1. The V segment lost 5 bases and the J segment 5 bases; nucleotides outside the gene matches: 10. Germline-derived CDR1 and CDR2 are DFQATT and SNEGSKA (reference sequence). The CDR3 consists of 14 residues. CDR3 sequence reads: CSAQTPGTGNEQYF. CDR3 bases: TGCAGTGCTCAAACACCCGGGACAGGGAACGAGCAGTACTTC.